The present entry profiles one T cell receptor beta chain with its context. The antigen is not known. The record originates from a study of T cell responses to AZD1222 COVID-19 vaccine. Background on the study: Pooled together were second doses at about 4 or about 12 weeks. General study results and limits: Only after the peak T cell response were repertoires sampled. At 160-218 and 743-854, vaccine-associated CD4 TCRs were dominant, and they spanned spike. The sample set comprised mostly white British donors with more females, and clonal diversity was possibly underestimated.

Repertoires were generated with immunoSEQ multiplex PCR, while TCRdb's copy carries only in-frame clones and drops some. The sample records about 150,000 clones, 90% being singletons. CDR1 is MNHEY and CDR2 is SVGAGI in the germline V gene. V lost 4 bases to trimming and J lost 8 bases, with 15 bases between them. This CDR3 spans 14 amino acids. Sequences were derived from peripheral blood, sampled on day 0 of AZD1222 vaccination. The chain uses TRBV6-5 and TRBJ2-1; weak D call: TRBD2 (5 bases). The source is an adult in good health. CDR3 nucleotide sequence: TGTGCCAGCAGTTTACTCGGGCTGGAGGATGAGCAGTTCTTC. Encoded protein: CASSLLGLEDEQFF.